The 2 T cell receptor beta chains reported below all come from one sample, sequenced in a study of T cell responses to AZD1222 COVID-19 vaccine. This table comes from immunoSEQ multiplex PCR, and its TCRdb copy is limited to in-frame clones, with some not included. The profile shows just under 100,000 clones, about 88% of them singletons. This sample comprised peripheral blood, obtained on day 0 of AZD1222 vaccination. The receptors were sampled from an adult in good health.

CDR3 loop: CASSPGGGGEQFF. As DNA, the CDR3 is TGTGCCAGCTCACCAGGTGGGGGAGGTGAGCAGTTCTTC. This chain joins TRBV18 and TRBJ2-1; D might be TRBD2 (6 bases). The CDR3 sequence is 13 residues long. Trimming shortened V by 2 bases and J by 9 bases, and 11 bases separated the two germline ends. Per the germline V gene, CDR1 is KGHSH and CDR2 is LQKENI. The full variable domain, with the rest looked up from reference TRBV18 and TRBJ2-1, is NAGVMQNPRHLVRRRGQEARLRCSPMKGHSHVYWYRQLPEEGLKFMVYLQKENIIDESGMPKERFSAEFPKEGPSILRIQQVVRGDSAAYFCASSPGGGGEQFFGPGTRLTVL.

The chain combines TRBV11-2 with TRBJ2-2; TRBD1 aligns across 9 bases. This CDR3 comprises 15 residues. The junction had 6 bases not matched to a gene; V was cut back by 3 bases and J by 7 bases. Looked up from germline, CDR1 is SGHAT and CDR2 is FQNNGV. The chain's CDR3 is CASSFIGTGIGELFF. The CDR3 DNA sequence: TGTGCCAGCAGCTTTATAGGGACAGGGATCGGGGAGCTGTTTTTT.